A selection of T cell receptor beta chains follows, all from one sample in a study of cytomegalovirus exposure and HLA in healthy donors. The table came from immunoSEQ multiplex PCR; TCRdb's copy has only in-frame clones and leaves some out. The table has approximately 160,000 clones, approximately 77% seen once; the top ten hold roughly 1.5%. Sequencing was done on a sample of PBMCs. All receptors derive from a male donor in good health and CMV-seronegative. Both conserved end residues are part of each CDR3. D genes are given only for firm matches. Clone size is stated in some rows and not others, as once, few, many or a class when expanded.

j_call | clone_size | v_call | d_call | cdr3_aa | cdr3_nt
TRBJ1-5 | . | TRBV27 | . | CASSLSRQSNQPQHF | TGTGCCAGCAGTTTATCGAGACAGAGCAATCAGCCCCAGCATTTT
TRBJ1-2 | . | TRBV21-1 | . | CASSTVRGPEGGYTF | TGTGCCAGCAGCACGGTCAGGGGGCCCGAGGGGGGCTACACCTTC
TRBJ2-1 | . | TRBV7-9 | TRBD2 | CASSLPIRGGGRDEQFF | TGTGCCAGCAGCCTCCCTATTAGGGGCGGGGGGCGTGATGAGCAGTTCTTC
TRBJ2-5 | once | TRBV9 | TRBD2 | CASSVGLAGAEYQETQYF | TGTGCCAGCAGCGTTGGGCTAGCGGGGGCCGAGTACCAAGAGACCCAGTACTTC
TRBJ2-5 | . | TRBV6-5 | TRBD2 | CASSPTSGKRETQYF | TGTGCCAGCAGTCCCACTAGCGGGAAGCGGGAGACCCAGTACTTC
TRBJ2-1 | . | TRBV6-5 | TRBD2 | CASSPGGGSHNEQFF | TGTGCCAGCAGCCCCGGCGGGGGGAGCCACAATGAGCAGTTCTTC
TRBJ2-7 | . | TRBV4-3 | . | CASSQLAGSGYEQYF | TGCGCCAGCAGCCAACTTGCCGGGAGCGGTTACGAGCAGTACTTC
TRBJ1-1 | . | TRBV14 | . | CASSGHLNTEAFF | TGTGCCAGCAGCGGACACTTGAACACTGAAGCTTTCTTT
TRBJ2-7 | . | TRBV4-1 | . | CASSQEQGSAYEQYF | TGCGCCAGCAGCCAAGAGCAGGGGTCCGCCTACGAGCAGTACTTC
TRBJ2-7 | . | TRBV28 | TRBD2 | CASTGTSGGSSYEQYF | TGTGCCAGCACCGGGACTAGCGGGGGAAGCTCCTACGAGCAGTACTTC
TRBJ1-2 | . | TRBV7-9 | . | CASSSTGPFIPANYGYTF | TGTGCCAGCAGCTCCACAGGGCCCTTCATCCCCGCTAACTATGGCTACACCTTC
TRBJ2-3 | . | TRBV10-3 | . | CASYPAGRPTDTQYF | TGTGCCAGCTACCCGGCGGGCAGGCCGACAGATACGCAGTATTTT
TRBJ2-5 | . | TRBV11-3 | TRBD2 | CASSSGQEETQYF | TGTGCCAGCAGTAGCGGGCAGGAAGAGACCCAGTACTTC
TRBJ2-7 | few | TRBV7-9 | TRBD1 | CASRETGDPYEQYF | TGTGCCAGCAGGGAAACAGGGGACCCCTACGAGCAGTACTTC
TRBJ2-7 | . | TRBV7-2 | TRBD1 | CASSLSGTGGYEQYF | TGTGCCAGCAGCCTATCCGGGACAGGGGGATACGAGCAGTACTTC
TRBJ2-7 | . | TRBV11-2 | . | CASSPQEVSSYEQYF | TGTGCCAGCAGCCCCCAAGAAGTCAGCTCCTACGAGCAGTACTTC
TRBJ2-7 | . | TRBV10-3 | . | CAIRVTGGDPYEQYF | TGTGCCATCAGGGTCACAGGGGGGGACCCCTACGAGCAGTACTTC
TRBJ1-6 | . | TRBV13 | TRBD1 | CASTSLPGQGASPLHF | TGTGCCAGCACCTCACTTCCGGGACAGGGGGCTTCACCCCTCCACTTT
TRBJ2-3 | . | TRBV27 | TRBD2 | CASSLGPVAGEDTQYF | TGTGCCAGCAGTTTAGGTCCGGTAGCGGGGGAAGATACGCAGTATTTT
TRBJ2-5 | few | TRBV19 | . | CASSRLGEETQYF | TGTGCCAGTAGTCGGTTAGGGGAAGAGACCCAGTACTTC
TRBJ1-1 | . | TRBV9 | . | CASSVAGGGKNTEAFF | TGTGCCAGCAGCGTAGCGGGGGGGGGAAAGAACACTGAAGCTTTCTTT
TRBJ1-1 | . | TRBV5-1 | . | CASGTGGGDTEAFF | TGCGCCAGCGGCACCGGGGGAGGGGACACTGAAGCTTTCTTT
TRBJ2-2 | . | TRBV30 | TRBD2 | CAWSAGLAGTGELFF | TGTGCCTGGAGTGCGGGACTAGCGGGCACCGGGGAGCTGTTTTTT
TRBJ2-1 | . | TRBV5-1 | TRBD2 | CASSPPGLAGGEQFF | TGCGCCAGCAGCCCTCCGGGACTAGCGGGAGGTGAGCAGTTCTTC
TRBJ1-4 | . | TRBV5-6 | . | CASSPDSWSEKLFF | TGTGCCAGCAGCCCGGACAGCTGGTCTGAAAAACTGTTTTTT
TRBJ1-1 | . | TRBV9 | TRBD1 | CASSVVQGGDTEAFF | TGTGCCAGCAGCGTAGTACAGGGGGGAGATACTGAAGCTTTCTTT
TRBJ2-5 | few | TRBV11-2 | TRBD2 | CASSLPPREGSQETQYF | TGTGCCAGCAGCTTACCACCTCGGGAGGGGTCCCAAGAGACCCAGTACTTC
TRBJ1-1 | . | TRBV10-3 | TRBD1 | CAIRQGSNTEAFF | TGTGCCATCAGACAGGGGTCGAACACTGAAGCTTTCTTT
TRBJ2-7 | . | TRBV18 | TRBD1 | CASSPWDRTYEQYF | TGTGCCAGCTCACCTTGGGACAGGACGTACGAGCAGTACTTC
TRBJ2-5 | . | TRBV10-2 | TRBD1 | CASSVTGVSETQYF | TGCGCCAGCAGCGTGACAGGGGTTTCCGAGACCCAGTACTTC
TRBJ2-5 | . | TRBV5-6 | . | CASSLRAGVQETQYF | TGTGCCAGCAGCTTGCGAGCCGGGGTCCAAGAGACCCAGTACTTC
TRBJ2-7 | . | TRBV28 | . | CASRPDSYEQYF | TGTGCCAGCAGACCGGACAGCTACGAGCAGTACTTC
TRBJ1-5 | . | TRBV6-6 | TRBD1 | CASSYSTGTGDQPQHF | TGTGCCAGCAGTTACTCGACGGGGACAGGCGATCAGCCCCAGCATTTT
TRBJ2-7 | . | TRBV6-1 | . | CASKERDEQYF | TGTGCCAGCAAGGAACGGGACGAGCAGTACTTC
TRBJ1-5 | . | TRBV5-1 | TRBD1 | CASSLGGQSNQPQHF | TGCGCCAGCAGCTTGGGGGGACAGAGCAATCAGCCCCAGCATTTT
TRBJ2-7 | . | TRBV7-9 | TRBD2 | CASSLGGAGVSSYEQYF | TGTGCCAGCAGCTTGGGAGGAGCGGGGGTTAGCTCCTACGAGCAGTACTTC
TRBJ2-1 | . | TRBV6-4 | . | CASSDSGGSGNEQFF | TGTGCCAGCAGTGACTCGGGAGGATCCGGCAATGAGCAGTTCTTC
TRBJ1-1 | . | TRBV5-1 | TRBD1 | CASSLGDRGGNTEAFF | TGCGCCAGCAGCTTGGGGGACAGGGGAGGGAACACTGAAGCTTTCTTT
TRBJ2-2 | . | TRBV11-2 | TRBD1 | CASSLSGQIGELFF | TGTGCCAGCAGCTTATCGGGACAGATCGGGGAGCTGTTTTTT
TRBJ2-2 | . | TRBV2 | . | CASCPGVWTGELFF | TGTGCCAGCTGCCCGGGGGTATGGACCGGGGAGCTGTTTTTT
TRBJ2-3 | . | TRBV4-1 | TRBD2 | CASSTHSGGGADTQYF | TGTGCCAGCAGCACCCATAGCGGGGGTGGGGCAGATACGCAGTATTTT
TRBJ2-7 | . | TRBV11-2 | TRBD2 | CASSYPGTRSDEQYF | TGTGCCAGCAGCTACCCCGGGACTAGGTCTGATGAGCAGTACTTC
TRBJ1-1 | . | TRBV5-1 | . | CASSFLQAMRTEAFF | TGCGCCAGCAGCTTTCTACAGGCCATGCGGACTGAAGCTTTCTTT